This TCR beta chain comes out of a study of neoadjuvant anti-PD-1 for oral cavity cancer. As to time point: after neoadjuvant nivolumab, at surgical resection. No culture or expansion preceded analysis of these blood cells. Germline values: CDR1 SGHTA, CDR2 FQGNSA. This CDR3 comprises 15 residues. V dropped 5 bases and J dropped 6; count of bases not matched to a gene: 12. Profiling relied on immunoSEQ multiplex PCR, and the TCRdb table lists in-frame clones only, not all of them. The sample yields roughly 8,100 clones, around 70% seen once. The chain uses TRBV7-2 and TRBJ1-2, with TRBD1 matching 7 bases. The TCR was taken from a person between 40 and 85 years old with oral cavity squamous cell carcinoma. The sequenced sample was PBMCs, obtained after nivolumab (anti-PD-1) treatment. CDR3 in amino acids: CASSPQRDSSNGYTF. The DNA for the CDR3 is TGTGCCAGCAGCCCACAGAGGGACAGCAGCAATGGCTACACCTTC.